This T cell receptor beta chain came from a study of blood T cell repertoires in COVID-19. Across the study: Sample material is recorded as cDNA or gDNA derived from T cells, B-cell-depleted T cells, or PBMCs.

Libraries were prepared by immunoSEQ multiplex PCR; TCRdb keeps only in-frame clonotypes and omits some of them. The profile shows approximately 23,000 clones, 90% of them singletons. This CDR3 is 17 amino acids long. The germline V gene has CDR1 SGHDT and CDR2 YYEEEE. The V segment lost 4 bases and the J segment 2 bases; nucleotides outside the gene matches: 9. The sample was peripheral blood. This chain connects TRBV5-6 to TRBJ2-3; 11 bases agree with TRBD2. This clonotype originated in a man aged 65 to 79 with acute or convalescent COVID-19. The CDR3 reads CASSRLAGGPYTDTQYF. The CDR3 DNA is TGTGCCAGCAGCCGGTTAGCGGGAGGGCCATACACAGATACGCAGTATTTT.